The rows below give T cell receptor beta chains drawn from one sample of a study of lymphopenia after photon versus proton radiotherapy. Using immunoSEQ multiplex PCR, the repertoire was profiled, and TCRdb retains in-frame clones only, with some absent. Found here are over 25,000 clones, approximately 86% of them singletons; the top ten hold approximately 50%. The material was peripheral blood, obtained from a patient treated with proton-based radiotherapy. Source of these receptors: an older woman with cholangiocarcinoma. Some clones in this sample may be carry-over from other donors' samples. CDR3s leave out the opening cysteine and the closing phenylalanine or tryptophan. The order of the fields is CDR3 protein, CDR3 length, J gene, clone size, V gene. A row's size may be missing; if present it is once, few, many or a size class.

CDR3aa: ASSYGGAHKDTQY; len: 13; j_gene: TRBJ2-3; abundance: -; v_gene: TRBV6-5
CDR3aa: ASSLKRPDQGYYGYT; len: 15; j_gene: TRBJ1-2; abundance: -; v_gene: TRBV7-8
CDR3aa: ASSLVGDQPQH; len: 11; j_gene: TRBJ1-5; abundance: -; v_gene: TRBV7-3
CDR3aa: ASSYRLTSNQPQH; len: 13; j_gene: TRBJ1-5; abundance: -; v_gene: TRBV6-5
CDR3aa: ASSPLSLVGVSDSPLH; len: 16; j_gene: TRBJ1-6; abundance: -; v_gene: TRBV18
CDR3aa: ASSLLGSGRTQY; len: 12; j_gene: TRBJ2-5; abundance: -; v_gene: TRBV27
CDR3aa: ASSIGGSTDTQY; len: 12; j_gene: TRBJ2-3; abundance: -; v_gene: TRBV19
CDR3aa: ASSELFRGNTIY; len: 12; j_gene: TRBJ1-3; abundance: -; v_gene: TRBV10-2
CDR3aa: ASSPGDEAF; len: 9; j_gene: TRBJ1-1; abundance: -; v_gene: TRBV7-9
CDR3aa: ASSQSGQSYEQY; len: 12; j_gene: TRBJ2-7; abundance: -; v_gene: TRBV4-1
CDR3aa: ASSHGLAGVYEQY; len: 13; j_gene: -; abundance: -; v_gene: TRBV4-3
CDR3aa: ASSDPRTGDTEAF; len: 13; j_gene: TRBJ1-1; abundance: -; v_gene: TRBV25-1
CDR3aa: ASRGFGSYNEQF; len: 12; j_gene: TRBJ2-1; abundance: -; v_gene: TRBV27
CDR3aa: ASSAGGSYNEQF; len: 12; j_gene: TRBJ2-1; abundance: -; v_gene: TRBV7-6
CDR3aa: ASSLGQYSYEQY; len: 12; j_gene: -; abundance: -; v_gene: TRBV27
CDR3aa: ASSLAGQGAGNTIY; len: 14; j_gene: TRBJ1-3; abundance: -; v_gene: TRBV5-1
CDR3aa: ASSGGSTNYGYT; len: 12; j_gene: TRBJ1-2; abundance: once; v_gene: TRBV7-8
CDR3aa: ASSLVAGEGTGELF; len: 14; j_gene: TRBJ2-2; abundance: few; v_gene: TRBV5-1
CDR3aa: ASSSDRGRSPLH; len: 12; j_gene: TRBJ1-6; abundance: few; v_gene: TRBV7-6
CDR3aa: ASSYRAYGYT; len: 10; j_gene: TRBJ1-2; abundance: -; v_gene: TRBV19
CDR3aa: ASSFRYHSAYEQY; len: 13; j_gene: TRBJ2-7; abundance: -; v_gene: TRBV27
CDR3aa: ASSLGRRANEQF; len: 12; j_gene: TRBJ2-1; abundance: -; v_gene: TRBV13
CDR3aa: AIGQNYGYT; len: 9; j_gene: TRBJ1-2; abundance: -; v_gene: TRBV10-3
CDR3aa: ASSIGGRVTGEKLF; len: 14; j_gene: TRBJ1-4; abundance: few; v_gene: TRBV19
CDR3aa: ATSEYYDRDYGYT; len: 13; j_gene: TRBJ1-2; abundance: -; v_gene: TRBV15
CDR3aa: ASSGGNLNTGELF; len: 13; j_gene: TRBJ2-2; abundance: -; v_gene: TRBV2
CDR3aa: ASSFGGQGDLYT; len: 12; j_gene: TRBJ1-2; abundance: -; v_gene: TRBV5-1
CDR3aa: ASSLVGTSGASSYNEQF; len: 17; j_gene: TRBJ2-1; abundance: -; v_gene: TRBV7-2
CDR3aa: ASSLALAGPSYNEQF; len: 15; j_gene: TRBJ2-1; abundance: -; v_gene: TRBV7-3
CDR3aa: ASSETGVQETQY; len: 12; j_gene: TRBJ2-5; abundance: -; v_gene: TRBV7-2
CDR3aa: ASSYTGDEQF; len: 10; j_gene: TRBJ2-1; abundance: medium-sized; v_gene: TRBV2
CDR3aa: ASRGVPGYSTDTQY; len: 14; j_gene: TRBJ2-3; abundance: -; v_gene: TRBV19
CDR3aa: ASSEGGGLHEQY; len: 12; j_gene: TRBJ2-7; abundance: few; v_gene: TRBV6-1
CDR3aa: ASTDTTNYGYT; len: 11; j_gene: TRBJ1-2; abundance: -; v_gene: TRBV19
CDR3aa: ASTSEPRDRGPATNEKLF; len: 18; j_gene: TRBJ1-4; abundance: -; v_gene: TRBV7-4
CDR3aa: ASTVTGANQPQH; len: 12; j_gene: TRBJ1-5; abundance: -; v_gene: TRBV6-1
CDR3aa: AWRPGWAQY; len: 9; j_gene: TRBJ2-5; abundance: -; v_gene: TRBV30
CDR3aa: ASSPRVGAGSPLH; len: 13; j_gene: TRBJ1-6; abundance: once; v_gene: TRBV11-2
CDR3aa: ASSLPGGGSGEQF; len: 13; j_gene: TRBJ2-1; abundance: -; v_gene: TRBV5-1
CDR3aa: AWRGGSNQPQH; len: 11; j_gene: TRBJ1-5; abundance: -; v_gene: TRBV30
CDR3aa: ASSLGTGGYYGYT; len: 13; j_gene: TRBJ1-2; abundance: -; v_gene: TRBV5-8
CDR3aa: ASTRQPSLNTEAF; len: 13; j_gene: TRBJ1-1; abundance: -; v_gene: TRBV6-1
CDR3aa: ASSFSDTNTEAF; len: 12; j_gene: TRBJ1-1; abundance: -; v_gene: TRBV5-1
CDR3aa: SVGTQYYGYT; len: 10; j_gene: TRBJ1-2; abundance: -; v_gene: TRBV29-1
CDR3aa: ASSPERGGHNEQF; len: 13; j_gene: TRBJ2-1; abundance: -; v_gene: TRBV11-2
CDR3aa: ASSPGQGLNYGYT; len: 13; j_gene: TRBJ1-2; abundance: -; v_gene: TRBV7-8
CDR3aa: ASSQGLLDTETQY; len: 13; j_gene: TRBJ2-5; abundance: once; v_gene: TRBV4-1
CDR3aa: ASSSPDRGRDGYT; len: 13; j_gene: TRBJ1-2; abundance: -; v_gene: TRBV7-8
CDR3aa: ASNIQGAGNQPQH; len: 13; j_gene: TRBJ1-5; abundance: -; v_gene: TRBV5-5
CDR3aa: ASSADQGRDGYT; len: 12; j_gene: TRBJ1-2; abundance: few; v_gene: TRBV19
CDR3aa: ASSERQPSLTEAF; len: 13; j_gene: TRBJ1-1; abundance: -; v_gene: TRBV19
CDR3aa: ASRDRGSYEQY; len: 11; j_gene: TRBJ2-7; abundance: -; v_gene: TRBV6-5
CDR3aa: ASSLRGYSGNTIY; len: 13; j_gene: TRBJ1-3; abundance: -; v_gene: TRBV7-8
CDR3aa: ASSVVTGSHEKLF; len: 13; j_gene: TRBJ1-4; abundance: -; v_gene: TRBV9
CDR3aa: ASSRISGGYTQY; len: 12; j_gene: TRBJ2-3; abundance: -; v_gene: TRBV5-6
CDR3aa: ASSYSEGTTGELF; len: 13; j_gene: TRBJ2-2; abundance: -; v_gene: TRBV6-6
CDR3aa: ASSSLTSGGLDEQF; len: 14; j_gene: TRBJ2-1; abundance: -; v_gene: TRBV7-6
CDR3aa: ASTLPGEPQH; len: 10; j_gene: TRBJ1-5; abundance: -; v_gene: TRBV6-5
CDR3aa: ATSRGGRAYNEQF; len: 13; j_gene: TRBJ2-1; abundance: -; v_gene: TRBV15
CDR3aa: ASSSGANYEQY; len: 11; j_gene: TRBJ2-7; abundance: -; v_gene: TRBV11-3